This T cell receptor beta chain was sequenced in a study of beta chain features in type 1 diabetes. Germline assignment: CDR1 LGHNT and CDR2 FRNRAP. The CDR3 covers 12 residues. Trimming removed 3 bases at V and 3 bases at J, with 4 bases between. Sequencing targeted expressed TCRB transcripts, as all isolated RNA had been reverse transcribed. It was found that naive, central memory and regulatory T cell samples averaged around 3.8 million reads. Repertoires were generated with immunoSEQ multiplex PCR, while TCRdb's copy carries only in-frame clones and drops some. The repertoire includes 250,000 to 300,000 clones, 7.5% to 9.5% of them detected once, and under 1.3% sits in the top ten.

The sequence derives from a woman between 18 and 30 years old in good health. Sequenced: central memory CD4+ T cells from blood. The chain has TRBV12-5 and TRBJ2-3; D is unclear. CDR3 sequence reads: CASGFETDTQYF. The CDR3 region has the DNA TGTGCTAGTGGTTTTGAGACAGATACGCAGTATTTT. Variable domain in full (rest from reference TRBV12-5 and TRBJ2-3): DARVTQTPRHKVTEMGQEVTMRCQPILGHNTVFWYRQTMMQGLELLAYFRNRAPLDDSGMPKDRFSAEMPDATLATLKIQPSEPRDSAVYFCASGFETDTQYFGPGTRLTVL.